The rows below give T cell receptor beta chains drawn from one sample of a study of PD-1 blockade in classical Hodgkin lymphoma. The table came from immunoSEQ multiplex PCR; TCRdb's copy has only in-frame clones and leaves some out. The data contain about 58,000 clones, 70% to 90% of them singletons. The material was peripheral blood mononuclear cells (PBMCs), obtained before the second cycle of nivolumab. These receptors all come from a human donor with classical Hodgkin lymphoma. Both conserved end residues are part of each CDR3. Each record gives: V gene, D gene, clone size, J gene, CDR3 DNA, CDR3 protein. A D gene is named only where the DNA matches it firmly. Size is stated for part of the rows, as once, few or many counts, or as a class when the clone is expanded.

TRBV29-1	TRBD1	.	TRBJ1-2	TGCAGCGTTGCTGGACAGGGATACTACAACTATGGCTACACCTTC	CSVAGQGYYNYGYTF
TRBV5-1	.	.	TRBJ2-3	TGCGCCAGCAGCTATGGGGACCTCACAGATACGCAGTATTTT	CASSYGDLTDTQYF
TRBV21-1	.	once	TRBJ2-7	TGTGCCAGCAGCAATAATCAAAAGGGGGCGGTTTACGAGCAGTACTTC	CASSNNQKGAVYEQYF
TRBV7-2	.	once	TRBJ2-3	TGTGCCAGCAGCTTACTGGGGCAGCCCACAGATACGCAGTATTTT	CASSLLGQPTDTQYF
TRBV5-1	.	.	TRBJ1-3	TGCGCCAGCAGCTCCGGAGGCCCCAAAGCTGGAAACACCATATATTTT	CASSSGGPKAGNTIYF
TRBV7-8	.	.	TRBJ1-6	TGTGCCAGCAGCTTAGTAGTTACTTCACCCCTCCACTTT	CASSLVVTSPLHF
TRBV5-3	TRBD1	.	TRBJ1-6	TGTGCCAGAAGCCGACAGGGGCTTAATTCACCCCTCCACTTT	CARSRQGLNSPLHF
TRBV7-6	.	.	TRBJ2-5	TGTGCCAGCAGCCCAAGGTCTCAGCGGCGACAAGAGACCCAGTACTTC	CASSPRSQRRQETQYF
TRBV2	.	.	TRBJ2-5	TGTGCCAGCAGTATGGGGCAGTACCAAGAGACCCAGTACTTC	CASSMGQYQETQYF
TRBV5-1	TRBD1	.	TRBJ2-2	TGCGCCAGCAGAGACAGGGGGCGGAACACCGGGGAGCTGTTTTTT	CASRDRGRNTGELFF